The 24 T cell receptor beta chains below come from one sample, sequenced in a study of long-term antiretroviral therapy in people with HIV. Runs used v3.0 of the immunoSEQ assay and were done at survey level. Assay used: immunoSEQ multiplex PCR; TCRdb lists only in-frame clones, some missing. The sample holds about 14,000 clones; 80% to 90% are singletons and the top ten take 7.2%. The material was unsorted PBMCs, obtained 0.4 years after starting antiretroviral therapy. These receptors originate from a man in his thirties or forties with HIV.

This chain connects TRBV19 to TRBJ2-7; 10 nucleotides agree with TRBD1. The CDR3 extends over 14 amino acids. V lost 3 bases, J lost 3 bases, and 2 bases stayed unmatched. Looked up from germline, CDR1 is LNHDA and CDR2 is SQIVND (reference sequence). The CDR3 here is CASSIGTGDYEQYF. Written as DNA, the CDR3 is TGTGCCAGTAGTATTGGGACAGGGGACTACGAGCAGTACTTC.

This clone is categorized as medium-sized. This chain connects TRBV5-6 to TRBJ2-5; TRBD2 might be the D (6 bases). V shed 4 bases and J shed 5 bases, with 18 bases lying between them. Germline CDR1 SGHDT, CDR2 YYEEEE. The CDR3 totals 15 residues. As DNA, the CDR3 is TGTGCCAGCAGCACGGGGGACCCAGGGAAGGAGACCCAGTACTTC. Its translation is CASSTGDPGKETQYF. Complete variable domain (other parts from reference TRBV5-6 and TRBJ2-5): DAGVTQSPTHLIKTRGQQVTLRCSPKSGHDTVSWYQQALGQGPQFIFQYYEEEERQRGNFPDRFSGHQFPNYSSELNVNALLLGDSALYLCASSTGDPGKETQYFGPGTRLLVL.

This clone was counted a single time. The rearrangement links TRBV9 to TRBJ1-2; D may be TRBD1 (6 bases). The CDR3 has 13 amino acids. Germline CDR1 is SGDLS and CDR2 is YYNGEE. V lost 4 bases and J 3 bases, leaving 10 bases between the germline ends. This chain's CDR3 is CASSSQGYYGYTF. The CDR3 region has the DNA TGTGCCAGCAGCTCGCAGGGGTACTATGGCTACACCTTC.

The gene calls are TRBV30 and TRBJ1-2; 11 nucleotides agree with TRBD1. Looked up from germline, CDR1 is GTSNPN and CDR2 is SVGIG (reference sequence). CDR3 length equals 13 residues. V lost 6 bases to trimming and J lost 3 bases; unmatched junction nucleotides: 3. CDR3 DNA sequence: TGTGCCTGCCCGGGACAGGGGGACTATGGCTACACCTTC. As protein: CACPGQGDYGYTF.

The CDR3 is CASSLAGQGRSEQYF. CDR3 nucleotides: TGTGCCAGCAGCTTAGCAGGACAGGGGCGGTCCGAGCAGTACTTC. This chain joins TRBV7-2 and TRBJ2-7, with 9 bases matching TRBD1. The CDR3 spans 15 residues. Unmatched junction bases numbered 6, after V lost 0 bases and J lost 6 bases. Looked up from germline, CDR1 is SGHTA and CDR2 is FQGNSA.

The chain combines TRBV6-5 with TRBJ2-5; the D gene is possibly TRBD1 (6 bases). The end of the DNA fits TRBJ2-7 better, so the J call may be wrong. CDR3 length: 12 amino acids. Germline CDR1 and CDR2: MNHEY and SVGAGI. In DNA form, the CDR3 reads TGTGCCACCTCGCCCAGGGGCTACGAGCAGTACTTC. Translation gives CATSPRGYEQYF.

The chain recombines TRBV4-3 with TRBJ2-7; TRBD1 agrees at 9 bases. Looked up from germline, CDR1 is LGHNA and CDR2 is YSLEER. The V and J ends lost 0 bases and 1 base, in that order; junction bases with no gene match: 1. The CDR3 contains 15 residues. CDR3 loop: CASSQEGTGSYEQYF. Written as DNA, the CDR3 is TGCGCCAGCAGCCAAGAGGGGACAGGGTCCTACGAGCAGTACTTC.

This chain uses TRBV28 with TRBJ1-5; 8 positions match TRBD1. With 2 bases clipped from V and 4 bases from J, the junction kept 4 bases outside the gene matches. Germline assignment: CDR1 MDHEN and CDR2 SYDVKM. This CDR3 has 15 amino acids. The CDR3 region is CASSLATGGNQPQHF. As DNA, the CDR3 is TGTGCCAGCAGTTTAGCAACAGGGGGTAATCAGCCCCAGCATTTT.

In this sample, this clone turned up a few times. This chain uses TRBV25-1 with TRBJ2-7; D is ambiguous. Trimming left V 0 bases short and J 4 bases short, with 7 bases between. Germline CDR1 reads MGHDK; CDR2 reads SYGVNS. This CDR3 comprises 13 residues. The chain's CDR3 is CASSEYLGYEQYF. The CDR3 DNA sequence: TGTGCCAGCAGTGAATATCTGGGGTACGAGCAGTACTTC.

This chain links TRBV9 with TRBJ2-1, with 7 bases identical to TRBD1. The V gene's germline CDR1 is SGDLS and CDR2 YYNGEE. J was trimmed by 5 bases and V by 3 bases; bases with no gene match: 11. The CDR3 is 16 amino acids. This CDR3 is CASSASPGGPNNEQFF. The CDR3 nucleotides are TGTGCCAGCAGCGCCTCCCCAGGGGGTCCTAACAATGAGCAGTTCTTC.

This chain connects TRBV7-8 to TRBJ2-2, with a weak D call TRBD2 (6 bases). The V end was cut by 2 bases, the J end by 0 bases, with 13 bases between. The length of the CDR3 is 17 residues. Germline V gives CDR1 SGHVS, CDR2 FQNEAQ. The CDR3 nucleotides are TGTGCCAGCAGCTTAATAGCGGAAGGGCCGAACACCGGGGAGCTGTTTTTT. Residues: CASSLIAEGPNTGELFF.

This chain joins TRBV29-1 and TRBJ1-2; tentative D call: TRBD1 (6 bases). Trimming took off 7 bases at V and 8 bases at J, with 20 bases between the two ends. This CDR3 has 13 amino acids. Germline V gene lookup returns CDR1 SQVTM and CDR2 ANQGSEA. The CDR3 nucleotides read TGCAGCGCCCCAGTCGGAGGGGGAGGCGGCTACACCTTC. Its protein is CSAPVGGGGGYTF.

The chain uses TRBV30 and TRBJ2-7; possibly TRBD1 or TRBD2 for D (5 bases each). This CDR3 spans 14 amino acids. Germline CDR1 GTSNPN, CDR2 SVGIG (reference sequence). With 0 bases removed from V and 6 bases from J, the gap between germline ends came to 15 bases. CDR3 sequence reads: CAWSVWGNQCEQYF. In nucleotides, the CDR3 is TGTGCCTGGAGTGTTTGGGGGAACCAGTGCGAGCAGTACTTC. The whole variable domain, remainder taken from reference TRBV30 and TRBJ2-7, is SQTIHQWPATLVQPVGSPLSLECTVEGTSNPNLYWYRQAAGRGLQLLFYSVGIGQISSEVPQNLSASRPQDRQFILSSKKLLLSDSGFYLCAWSVWGNQCEQYFGPGTRLTVT.

This clone was counted only a few times. This rearrangement joins TRBV4-1 to TRBJ1-6; D is perhaps TRBD1 (6 bases). CDR3 size: 14 residues. The V gene lost 5 bases and the J gene lost 7 bases, with 12 bases spanning the gap. Per germline, CDR1 MGHRA and CDR2 YSYEKL. CDR3 residues: CASSKQGTNSPLHF. The CDR3 DNA reads TGCGCCAGCAGCAAACAGGGAACCAATTCACCCCTCCACTTT.

The chain recombines TRBV30 with TRBJ2-3; D call uncertain. Germline V lookup: CDR1 GTSNPN, CDR2 SVGIG (reference sequence). V lost 2 bases and J 2 bases, leaving 8 bases between the germline ends. The CDR3 length is 13 residues. CDR3 sequence: CAWSLTSTDTQYF. In DNA form, the CDR3 reads TGTGCCTGGAGTCTTACGTCCACAGATACGCAGTATTTT.

This chain connects TRBV28 to TRBJ2-7; the D is unclear. V was clipped by 4 bases and J by 4 bases, with 17 bases between them. This CDR3 contains 15 residues. CDR1 is MDHEN, CDR2 SYDVKM, per germline. This chain's CDR3 is CASSSYGPGLYEQYF. The CDR3 nucleotides read TGTGCCAGCAGTTCCTACGGGCCCGGTTTATACGAGCAGTACTTC.

The chain is built from TRBV5-1 and TRBJ2-2; no reliable D call. The V gene's germline CDR1 is SGHRS and CDR2 YFSETQ. Trimming stripped 6 bases from V and 6 bases from J, with 12 bases between. The CDR3 has 13 amino acids. CDR3 region: CASKLNGAGELFF. CDR3 in DNA: TGCGCCAGCAAACTTAACGGAGCCGGGGAGCTGTTTTTT.

The chain is built from TRBV7-9 and TRBJ2-5; D unresolved. The CDR3 runs 11 residues. Trimming pared 2 bases from V and 8 bases from J, leaving 6 bases between. Germline lookup yields CDR1 SEHNR and CDR2 FQNEAQ (reference sequence). The CDR3 is CASSLSITQYF. The CDR3 bases are TGTGCCAGCAGCTTATCCATCACCCAGTACTTC.

This clone was seen a single time. The chain links TRBV4-1 to TRBJ2-2, with 10 bases aligning to TRBD2. From germline, CDR1 is MGHRA and CDR2 YSYEKL. There are 16 residues in the CDR3. V lost 0 bases to trimming and J lost 7 bases; unmatched junction nucleotides: 5. DNA of the CDR3: TGCGCCAGCAGCCAAGAAGAGCGGGGGGGCGACGGGGAGCTGTTTTTT. It codes for CASSQEERGGDGELFF.

This clone was recorded a few times. CDR3 coding DNA: TGTGCCAGCTCACCGGGCGGGGGCCACACTGAAGCTTTCTTT. Amino acid sequence: CASSPGGGHTEAFF. The chain employs TRBV18 and TRBJ1-1, with D possibly matching TRBD1 (6 bases). The CDR3 has 14 amino acids. V was pared by 3 bases and J by 3 bases, with 11 bases between. The germline V gene has CDR1 KGHSH and CDR2 LQKENI.

The V and J genes are TRBV4-2 and TRBJ1-2; unclear D gene. V lost 0 bases to trimming and J lost 0 bases, with 8 bases between them. In germline, CDR1 is LGHNA, CDR2 YNFKEQ. This CDR3 is 15 amino acids long. CDR3 in DNA: TGTGCCAGCAGCCAAGATAGGTCCGCTAACTATGGCTACACCTTC. It is translated as CASSQDRSANYGYTF.

V usage is TRBV5-6 and J usage is TRBJ1-2; the match to TRBD1 covers 9 bases. CDR3 length: 16 amino acids. V lost 0 bases to trimming and J lost 3 bases; unmatched junction nucleotides: 6. Germline V lookup: CDR1 SGHDT, CDR2 YYEEEE. Here the CDR3 reads CASSLAGTGSHYGYTF. The CDR3 nucleotides are TGTGCCAGCAGCTTGGCCGGGACAGGGTCGCACTATGGCTACACCTTC.

The rearrangement uses TRBV27 and TRBJ1-4; D unclear. The germline V gene has CDR1 MNHEY and CDR2 SMNVEV (reference sequence). V was shortened by 2 bases and J by 5 bases, with 9 bases between the two germline ends. CDR3 length: 14 residues. The CDR3 nucleotides read TGTGCCAGCAGTTTAAAAGGAGGAAATGAAAAACTGTTTTTT. It encodes CASSLKGGNEKLFF.

This rearrangement joins TRBV28 to TRBJ2-6; the D is unclear. V shed 0 bases and J shed 4 bases, with 22 bases lying between them. This CDR3 is built from 20 residues. Looked up from germline, CDR1 is MDHEN and CDR2 is SYDVKM. This chain's CDR3 is CASSLWGKTDLLLGANVLTF. CDR3 sequence (DNA): TGTGCCAGCAGTTTATGGGGAAAAACAGACCTACTGTTAGGGGCCAACGTCCTGACTTTC.